The 18 T cell receptor beta chains listed next were all sequenced from one sample in a study of T cell clonality in common variable immunodeficiency (dated by TCRdb to the mid-2010s). Library preparation used the immunoSEQ multiplex PCR assay. TCRdb's version of the immuneACCESS table is confined to in-frame rearrangements and falls short of the full clone set. An unresolved V gene accounts for under half of the shortfall where checked; the remainder is of unknown origin. The table gives tens of thousands of clones for this sample, with none occurring only once. The ten most abundant clones make up around 2% of the sample. Which antigens these TCRs recognize remains unknown. Summary of the overall study and its limitations: CVID TCRbeta sequences reportedly showed fewer deletions and N-nucleotide insertions and lacked highly modified clones with 13 or more V deletions.

Sequencing was carried out using peripheral blood mononuclear cells. Receptors were obtained from a human donor with common variable immunodeficiency.

This clone came up many times. The sequenced fragment ends 3 residues before the CDR3 boundary, so the rest is inferred from the germline J gene. V and J are TRBV9 and TRBJ2-1, with a possible D match to TRBD1 (6 bases). The CDR3 length is 15 residues. V lost 0 bases and J lost 0, with 7 bases in between. Germline V gene sequence: CDR1 SGDLS, CDR2 YYNGEE. The sequenced part of the CDR3 DNA is TGTGCCAGCAGCGTAGAAGGGGGCTCCTACAATGAG. This translates into CASSVEGGSYNE. The entire CDR3 is CASSVEGGSYNEQFF.

This clone was detected ten times or more. The CDR3 extends 3 residues past the end of the read, so its final part is completed from the germline J gene. Distinct nucleotide sequences in the sample also encode this CDR3. The genes are TRBV20-1 and TRBJ2-7; 11 nucleotides align to TRBD1. V trimming: 0 bases; J trimming: 5 bases; junction bases outside the gene matches: 9. From germline, CDR1 is DFQATT and CDR2 SNEGSKA (reference sequence). The CDR3 has 16 amino acids. CDR3 DNA, as far as it was read: TGCAGTGCTAGAGATCCTGGGACAGGGGGAGGTGACGAG. The encoded protein is CSARDPGTGGGDE. The whole CDR3 is CSARDPGTGGGDEQYF.

This clone was detected ten times or more. The CDR3 is cut off 3 residues early in the read; its end comes from the germline J gene. The V and J genes are TRBV5-1 and TRBJ2-3; TRBD2 matches 7 bases. Unmatched junction bases numbered 10, after V lost 4 bases and J lost 2 bases. This CDR3 is built from 16 residues. The germline gives CDR1 SGHRS, CDR2 YFSETQ. CDR3: CASSMGDGGFTDTQYF. The sequenced part of the CDR3 DNA is TGCGCCAGCAGCATGGGGGACGGGGGGTTCACAGATACG. Combining the CDR3 with reference TRBV5-1 and TRBJ2-3 gives the whole variable domain KAGVTQTPRYLIKTRGQQVTLSCSPISGHRSVSWYQQTPGQGLQFLFEYFSETQRNKGNFPGRFSGRQFSNSRSEMNVSTLELGDSALYLCASSMGDGGFTDTQYFGPGTRLTVL.

This clone was found many times. The CDR3 end is not reached by the read, which stops 3 residues before it; the germline J gene fills it in. The rearrangement uses TRBV30 and TRBJ1-4; no firm D call. Germline CDR1 is GTSNPN and CDR2 is SVGIG (reference sequence). The CDR3 has 14 amino acids. Trimming left V 1 base short and J 1 base short, with 7 bases between. The sequenced CDR3 bases are TGTGCCTGGAGTGCCGGGGTAACTAATGAAAAA. Translating it yields CAWSAGVTNEK. The complete CDR3 protein is CAWSAGVTNEKLFF.

This clone was counted many times. The read terminates 3 residues ahead of where the CDR3 ends, so the germline J gene completes it. The V and J genes are TRBV30 and TRBJ2-2, with TRBD2 as a possible D gene (6 bases). The CDR3 is made up of 17 amino acids. Germline V gene sequence: CDR1 GTSNPN, CDR2 SVGIG (reference sequence). V shed 2 bases and J shed 2 bases, with 18 bases lying between them. The covered CDR3 bases are TGTGCCTGGAGTTCCGGGAGACAGAGACCTAACACCGGGGAG. Amino acids: CAWSSGRQRPNTGE. The CDR3 reads in full as CAWSSGRQRPNTGELFF.

This clone came up many times. The read terminates 3 residues before the CDR3 end, so the remaining end is supplied by the germline J gene. The J gene is TRBJ2-7, the V gene TRBV5-1, with 12 bases that match TRBD2. The CDR3 runs to 18 residues. V shed 5 bases and J 3 bases; nucleotides not matched to a gene: 15. Germline CDR1 is SGHRS and CDR2 is YFSETQ. CDR3 bases read: TGCGCCAGCAGACGGAAAGGGACTAGCGGGTTCCCCCTCTACGAG. Its translation is CASRRKGTSGFPLYE. The whole CDR3 is CASRRKGTSGFPLYEQYF.

This clone was detected many times. The CDR3 is cut off 3 residues early in the read; its end comes from the germline J gene. V gene TRBV7-9 combines with J gene TRBJ2-1; D gene unclear. The CDR3 covers 14 residues. The germline CDR1 and CDR2 sequences are SEHNR and FQNEAQ (reference sequence). The V gene lost 0 bases and the J gene lost 8 bases, with 11 bases spanning the gap. Incomplete CDR3 DNA: TGTGCCAGCAGCTTAGCCTCTGGCTTGCATGAG. Its translation: CASSLASGLHE. The full CDR3 is CASSLASGLHEQFF.

This clone showed up many times. Read sequence stops 3 residues before the CDR3 end, and the germline J gene provides the missing end. The gene calls are TRBV30 and TRBJ1-5, with a possible D match to TRBD1 (5 bases). Trimming removed 0 bases from V and 6 bases from J, with 9 bases in between. This CDR3 comprises 13 residues. CDR1 GTSNPN and CDR2 SVGIG come from the germline V gene (reference sequence). The DNA read from the CDR3 is TGTGCCTGGAGTGTGGGGGGAAGTCAGCCC. The encoded protein is CAWSVGGSQP. The entire CDR3 protein is CAWSVGGSQPQHF. The whole variable domain, remainder taken from reference TRBV30 and TRBJ1-5, is SQTIHQWPATLVQPVGSPLSLECTVEGTSNPNLYWYRQAAGRGLQLLFYSVGIGQISSEVPQNLSASRPQDRQFILSSKKLLLSDSGFYLCAWSVGGSQPQHFGDGTRLSIL.

This clone has ten or more counts. From the germline J gene comes the end of the CDR3, since the read stops 3 residues before it. The chain carries TRBV2 and TRBJ2-3; D not resolved. CDR1 is SNHLY, CDR2 FYNNEI, per germline. V was cut by 7 bases and J by 1 base, with 15 bases left in between. The CDR3 has 15 residues. The DNA read from the CDR3 is TGTGCCAGCAATTTCCCCCCCACGGGCACAGATACG. It translates to CASNFPPTGTDT. The whole CDR3 sequence reads CASNFPPTGTDTQYF.

This clone came up many times. CDR3 loop: CASSLPGGLETQYF. The sequenced CDR3 bases are TGCGCCAGCAGCTTACCAGGGGGCTTAGAGACC. This chain links TRBV5-1 with TRBJ2-5; 8 bases are shared with TRBD1. The read halts 3 residues ahead of the CDR3 end, with the missing end drawn from the germline J gene. This CDR3 has 14 amino acids. Germline V gene lookup returns CDR1 SGHRS and CDR2 YFSETQ. The trim removed 2 bases at V and 4 bases at J, leaving 4 bases unmatched.

This clone was counted at least ten times. Read sequence stops 3 residues before the CDR3 end, and the germline J gene provides the missing end. The gene calls are TRBV30 and TRBJ1-1; D ambiguous. This CDR3 is built from 10 residues. Germline-derived CDR1 and CDR2 are GTSNPN and SVGIG (reference sequence). CDR3 bases read: TGTGCCTGGAGCCACCTAGAA. Its protein product is CAWSHLE. The whole CDR3 reads CAWSHLEAFF.

This clone was found many times. The read terminates 3 residues before the CDR3 end, so the remaining end is supplied by the germline J gene. This rearrangement joins TRBV20-1 to TRBJ2-3; D gene unclear. This CDR3 spans 15 amino acids. The ends were cut back, 5 bases at V and 6 bases at J, with 21 bases in the middle. Germline-derived CDR1 and CDR2 are DFQATT and SNEGSKA (reference sequence). CDR3 bases read: TGCAGTGCTCCACTTTCGTTGTTGAGAAAGGATACG. It is translated as CSAPLSLLRKDT. The full-length CDR3 reads as CSAPLSLLRKDTQYF.

This clone was counted ten times or more. A read error may account for a junction end that differs from germline. Coverage ceases 3 residues before the CDR3 finishes, and the germline J gene fills in the end. V gene TRBV4-2 combines with J gene TRBJ2-7, with TRBD1 matching 8 bases. There are 14 residues in the CDR3. Germline V gene lookup returns CDR1 LGHNA and CDR2 YNFKEQ. The CDR3 spells CASSLGQGPYEQYF. The DNA read from the CDR3 is TGCGCCAGCAGCCTCGGACAGGGCCCCTACGAG.

This clone was recorded at least ten times. The CDR3 end lies 3 residues beyond the end of the read and is filled in from the germline J gene. The chain recombines TRBV12-5 with TRBJ1-1, with 7 bases identical to TRBD1. Germline CDR1 and CDR2: LGHNT and FRNRAP. The CDR3 extends over 19 amino acids. V lost 0 bases, J lost 5 bases, and 18 bases stayed unmatched. Partial CDR3 DNA: TGTGCTAGTGGTTTGGTAGGGGATGGGACACTCCTCAGGGGGACTGAA. Its translation: CASGLVGDGTLLRGTE. The whole CDR3 is CASGLVGDGTLLRGTEAFF.

This clone was seen ten or more times. CDR3 protein: CASSLIAGVTDTQYF. The covered CDR3 bases are TGTGCCAGCAGCCTGATAGCGGGGGTCACAGATACG. This chain connects TRBV14 to TRBJ2-3, with 9 nucleotides matching TRBD2. Coverage ceases 3 residues before the CDR3 finishes, and the germline J gene fills in the end. The CDR3 is 15 amino acids. Germline V gene lookup returns CDR1 SGHDN and CDR2 FVKESK. The V segment lost 4 bases and the J segment 2 bases; nucleotides outside the gene matches: 4.

This clone occurred many times. The read halts 3 residues ahead of the CDR3 end, with the missing end drawn from the germline J gene. This chain uses TRBV5-4 with TRBJ2-5; 9 bases are a match to TRBD2. Unmatched junction bases numbered 7, after V lost 3 bases and J lost 1 base. The CDR3 is 16 residues long. Germline V gene lookup returns CDR1 SGHNT and CDR2 YYREEE (reference sequence). The covered CDR3 bases are TGTGCCAGCAGCTGGGCAGCGGGGGGCCCCCAAGAGACC. Translation gives CASSWAAGGPQET. The complete CDR3 protein is CASSWAAGGPQETQYF.

This clone was counted a few times. The read terminates 3 residues ahead of where the CDR3 ends, so the germline J gene completes it. The chain links TRBV20-1 to TRBJ2-5, with a possible D match to TRBD1 (5 bases). This CDR3 comprises 16 residues. Germline lookup yields CDR1 DFQATT and CDR2 SNEGSKA (reference sequence). V was cut by 0 bases and J by 4 bases, with 18 bases left in between. The part of the CDR3 DNA that was read is TGCAGTGCTAGAGACTACAGGCGCGTGGTAGGAGAGACC. Protein sequence: CSARDYRRVVGET. The whole CDR3 is CSARDYRRVVGETQYF.

This clone occurred many times. The read finishes 3 residues shy of the CDR3 end, and the germline J gene is used to complete it. The V gene is TRBV13, the J gene TRBJ1-2; TRBD1 matches 9 bases. Per the germline V gene, CDR1 is PRHDT and CDR2 is FYEKMQ (reference sequence). CDR3 length: 15 residues. CDR3 amino acids: CASSLYWDRAAGYTF. CDR3 DNA, as far as it was read: TGTGCCAGCAGCTTATATTGGGACAGGGCAGCGGGA.